What follows are 31 T cell receptor beta chains derived from one specimen sequenced in a study of cytomegalovirus exposure and HLA in healthy donors. Use of 60 Vbeta and 13 Jbeta primers characterized the PCR. The protocol was immunoSEQ multiplex PCR, while the TCRdb copy is restricted to in-frame clones and leaves out a portion. The sample consists of 120,000 or so clones, roughly 83% of them appearing once. Sequenced: PBMCs. These receptors all stem from a young man in good health and CMV-seronegative.

The J gene is TRBJ2-2, the V gene TRBV7-8; 8 bases match TRBD1. The CDR3 is made up of 14 amino acids. The germline V gene has CDR1 SGHVS and CDR2 FQNEAQ. J lost 6 bases, V lost 4 bases, and 4 bases had no gene match. CDR3 sequence: CASSSDRVPGELFF. CDR3 DNA: TGTGCCAGCAGCTCGGACAGGGTTCCCGGGGAGCTGTTTTTT.

The chain joins TRBV2 to TRBJ2-7, with 8 bases identical to TRBD2. The V and J ends lost 1 base and 3 bases, in that order; junction bases with no gene match: 2. This CDR3 has 14 amino acids. Per the germline V gene, CDR1 is SNHLY and CDR2 is FYNNEI. CDR3: CASSEEAGGYEQYF. CDR3 coding DNA: TGTGCCAGCAGTGAAGAGGCGGGAGGCTACGAGCAGTACTTC.

The rearrangement links TRBV5-6 to TRBJ2-1; D uncertain. Per germline, CDR1 SGHDT and CDR2 YYEEEE. V gave up 0 bases and J gave up 0 bases, with 4 bases separating them. The CDR3 consists of 14 residues. The CDR3: CASSLGSSYNEQFF. The CDR3 DNA reads TGTGCCAGCAGCTTGGGGAGCTCCTACAATGAGCAGTTCTTC. The variable domain in full, with the rest retrieved from reference TRBV5-6 and TRBJ2-1, is DAGVTQSPTHLIKTRGQQVTLRCSPKSGHDTVSWYQQALGQGPQFIFQYYEEEERQRGNFPDRFSGHQFPNYSSELNVNALLLGDSALYLCASSLGSSYNEQFFGPGTRLTVL.

The genes are TRBV6-1 and TRBJ2-7, with D perhaps matching TRBD1 (5 bases). V lost 7 bases and J 3 bases, leaving 10 bases between the germline ends. The CDR3 is made up of 12 amino acids. Germline lookup yields CDR1 MNHNS and CDR2 SASEGT. The CDR3 DNA is TGTGCCAGCAATACCCAGGGCTACGAGCAGTACGTC. Its translation is CASNTQGYEQYV.

This clone was counted a single time. The CDR3 protein is CAISESWEIYGYTF. The CDR3 coding sequence is TGTGCCATCAGTGAGTCGTGGGAGATCTATGGCTACACCTTC. The chain links TRBV10-3 to TRBJ1-2, with D hard to call. With 0 bases removed from V and 4 bases from J, the gap between germline ends came to 9 bases. This CDR3 is 14 amino acids long. Germline V CDR1 and CDR2: ENHRY, SYGVKD.

CDR3 DNA: TGTGCCAGCAGCGTACAGGGGGGAAACACTGAAGCTTTCTTT. It encodes CASSVQGGNTEAFF. This chain links TRBV9 with TRBJ1-1; 7 nucleotides align to TRBD1. J lost 2 bases, V lost 1 base, and 2 bases had no gene match. There are 14 residues in the CDR3. The germline gives CDR1 SGDLS, CDR2 YYNGEE.

The chain combines TRBV2 with TRBJ2-5; 7 positions agree with TRBD2. V shed 3 bases, J shed 5 bases, and the junction held 6 bases outside the gene matches. Per the germline V gene, CDR1 is SNHLY and CDR2 is FYNNEI. CDR3 length equals 14 residues. The chain's CDR3 is CASSEWTSGETQYF. DNA for the CDR3: TGTGCCAGCAGTGAGTGGACTAGTGGGGAGACCCAGTACTTC.

With regard to this clone: The same CDR3 is also encoded by other DNA sequences in this sample. This chain joins TRBV6-5 and TRBJ1-5; 7 positions agree with TRBD1. The length of the CDR3 is 15 residues. The V segment lost 0 bases and the J segment 7 bases; nucleotides outside the gene matches: 6. Per germline, CDR1 MNHEY and CDR2 SVGAGI. CDR3 residues: CASSYSPDRVQPQHF. The CDR3 DNA is TGTGCCAGCAGTTACTCCCCCGACAGGGTACAGCCCCAGCATTTT.

The chain employs TRBV5-1 and TRBJ2-5, with 12 nucleotides matching TRBD1. The V and J ends lost 4 bases and 1 base, in that order; junction bases with no gene match: 5. The CDR3 loop spans 16 amino acids. Germline CDR1 SGHRS, CDR2 YFSETQ. The CDR3 reads CASSRGQGAFQETQYF. The CDR3 DNA reads as TGCGCCAGCAGCCGGGGACAGGGGGCATTCCAAGAGACCCAGTACTTC.

The chain employs TRBV7-6 and TRBJ1-1; D unresolved. The germline gives CDR1 SGHVS, CDR2 FNYEAQ. The length of the CDR3 is 16 residues. V dropped 5 bases and J dropped 7 bases, with 23 bases sitting between them. The CDR3: CASSPRAGREGGEAFF. The CDR3 DNA reads TGTGCCAGCAGCCCGCGGGCTGGAAGGGAGGGAGGTGAAGCTTTCTTT.

The J gene is TRBJ2-3, the V gene TRBV7-8; 7 bases map to TRBD1. The CDR3 totals 15 residues. Trimming at V came to 2 bases and at J to 4 bases, leaving 6 bases not matched to a gene. Germline-derived CDR1 and CDR2 are SGHVS and FQNEAQ. The CDR3 sequence: CASSLPGQVADTQYF. The CDR3 DNA reads as TGTGCCAGCAGCTTACCAGGACAGGTCGCAGATACGCAGTATTTT.

This clone was picked up one time. The chain joins TRBV28 to TRBJ1-5; D gene unclear. Germline V gene sequence: CDR1 MDHEN, CDR2 SYDVKM. Trimming cost V 5 bases and J 6 bases, with 14 bases left between them. CDR3 length equals 14 residues. The CDR3 loop reads CASSTTSKAQPQHF. The CDR3, as DNA: TGTGCCAGCAGTACTACCAGCAAAGCTCAGCCCCAGCATTTT.

The genes are TRBV30 and TRBJ2-1, with 8 bases lining up with TRBD2. Germline V CDR1 and CDR2: GTSNPN, SVGIG (reference sequence). V dropped 5 bases and J dropped 8; count of bases not matched to a gene: 8. This CDR3 contains 13 residues. The CDR3 spells CAWASGSRDEQFF. The CDR3 region has the DNA TGTGCCTGGGCCAGCGGGAGTCGGGATGAGCAGTTCTTC.

The chain joins TRBV10-3 to TRBJ2-1; possible D gene TRBD1, 6 bases. V was shortened by 10 bases and J by 9 bases, with 19 bases between the two germline ends. Germline V gene lookup returns CDR1 ENHRY and CDR2 SYGVKD. This CDR3 has 13 residues. CDR3 region: CATTIQGGGEQFF. Here the CDR3 DNA reads TGTGCCACTACGATACAGGGCGGAGGTGAGCAGTTCTTC.

The chain carries TRBV5-1 and TRBJ2-1, with TRBD2 matching over 7 bases. Germline CDR1 is SGHRS and CDR2 is YFSETQ. J gave up 4 bases and V 0 bases, and 4 bases lay outside the gene matches. The CDR3 length is 15 residues. The CDR3 nucleotides read TGCGCCAGCAGCTTGGGGATTAGCGGGTACAATGAGCAGTTCTTC. Amino acid sequence: CASSLGISGYNEQFF.

The V gene is TRBV2, the J gene TRBJ2-7; possible D gene TRBD1, 5 bases. With 6 bases removed from V and 0 bases from J, the gap between germline ends came to 15 bases. CDR3 length: 15 residues. CDR1 and CDR2 from the germline V gene are SNHLY and FYNNEI. CDR3 loop: CASRATDSGSYEQYV. The CDR3 nucleotides read TGTGCCAGCAGGGCGACCGACAGTGGCTCCTACGAGCAGTACGTC.

This clone was observed once. An end of the junction does not agree with germline; a read error may underlie this. J is TRBJ1-4 and V is TRBV18; perhaps TRBD1 as D (6 bases). This CDR3 region has 15 residues. In germline, CDR1 is KGHSH, CDR2 LQKENI. CDR3 in DNA: TGTGCCAGCTCCCCACGAGACAGGATTTATGAAAAACTGTTTTTT. Its protein is CASSPRDRIYEKLFF.

The chain couples TRBV7-2 to TRBJ1-6; D is possibly TRBD1 (6 bases). Germline values: CDR1 SGHTA, CDR2 FQGNSA. The V end was cut by 0 bases, the J end by 12 bases, with 15 bases between. The CDR3 is made up of 15 amino acids. The CDR3 loop reads CASSLAGGVDGPLHF. CDR3 DNA: TGTGCCAGCAGCTTAGCAGGGGGGGTTGATGGACCCCTCCACTTT.

This sequence joins TRBV27 and TRBJ2-7, with TRBD1 matching over 7 bases. The CDR3 spans 22 residues. J was trimmed by 8 bases and V by 11 bases; bases with no gene match: 42. The germline CDR1 and CDR2 sequences are MNHEY and SMNVEV (reference sequence). The CDR3 loop reads CASRAGRQGVLKHGGLSVKQYF. The CDR3, as DNA: TGTGCCTCGAGGGCCGGGCGGCAGGGGGTTCTCAAACATGGCGGGTTGTCTGTGAAGCAGTACTTC.

This clone was detected only once. The chain joins TRBV10-2 to TRBJ2-2; D may be TRBD2 (5 bases). The CDR3 consists of 16 residues. V was trimmed by 6 bases and J by 5 bases, leaving 19 bases between them. Per germline, CDR1 WSHSY and CDR2 SAAADI. The DNA for the CDR3 is TGCGCCAGCAGCCTTGAGCCCCCCGAGGGAACCGGGGAGCTGTTTTTT. It codes for CASSLEPPEGTGELFF.

The gene calls are TRBV4-1 and TRBJ2-2, with 10 bases identical to TRBD2. CDR1 and CDR2 from the germline V gene are MGHRA and YSYEKL. J was trimmed by 0 bases and V by 6 bases; bases with no gene match: 7. The CDR3 runs to 17 residues. CDR3 region: CASRLGLAISNTGELFF. CDR3 DNA sequence: TGCGCCAGCAGACTGGGACTAGCGATCTCGAACACCGGGGAGCTGTTTTTT.

The CDR3 reads CASSLGPVGDTQYF. The CDR3 region has the DNA TGTGCCAGCAGCCTGGGGCCCGTTGGAGATACGCAGTATTTT. The chain employs TRBV9 and TRBJ2-3; possible D gene TRBD1, 5 bases. CDR3 size: 14 residues. Trimming took off 4 bases at V and 5 bases at J, with 14 bases between the two ends. Germline CDR1 SGDLS, CDR2 YYNGEE.

The chain combines TRBV19 with TRBJ2-6; D gene uncertain. Germline V gives CDR1 LNHDA, CDR2 SQIVND (reference sequence). CDR3 length: 15 amino acids. The ends were cut back, 5 bases at V and 0 bases at J, with 8 bases in the middle. Written as DNA, the CDR3 is TGTGCCAGTAGTCGACAAACCTCTGGGGCCAACGTCCTGACTTTC. Translating gives CASSRQTSGANVLTF.

This chain connects TRBV27 to TRBJ2-2; 8 bases are a match to TRBD1. V gave up 8 bases and J gave up 7 bases; unmatched junction bases: 9. Germline V gene data show CDR1 as MNHEY and CDR2 as SMNVEV (reference sequence). This CDR3 region has 14 residues. The CDR3 nucleotides are TGTGCCAGCTGTACAGGGGGAAAGGGCGGGGAGCTGTTTTTT. This gives the protein CASCTGGKGGELFF.

This chain uses TRBV6-5 with TRBJ1-4, with TRBD1 matching 7 bases. V gave up 7 bases and J gave up 7 bases; unmatched junction bases: 9. The CDR3 runs 14 residues. CDR1 is MNHEY, CDR2 SVGAGI, per germline. This CDR3 is CASTPRGQSEKLFF. The CDR3 DNA follows: TGTGCCAGCACCCCCAGGGGACAGAGTGAAAAACTGTTTTTT.

This chain connects TRBV19 to TRBJ2-5; 7 bases are a match to TRBD2. The CDR3 runs to 17 residues. The V segment lost 1 base and the J segment 5 bases; nucleotides outside the gene matches: 13. Germline loops: CDR1 LNHDA, CDR2 SQIVND (reference sequence). The CDR3 loop reads CASSIASARGGAETQYF. In DNA, the CDR3 is TGTGCCAGTAGTATAGCCAGCGCCCGCGGGGGTGCGGAGACCCAGTACTTC.

This rearrangement joins TRBV7-8 to TRBJ1-1; weak D call: TRBD1 (6 bases). The V gene's germline CDR1 is SGHVS and CDR2 FQNEAQ. Trimming took off 5 bases at V and 4 bases at J, with 14 bases between the two ends. The CDR3 runs 14 residues. CDR3 region: CASSGGAGGTEAFF. The CDR3 region has the DNA TGTGCCAGCAGCGGGGGGGCTGGTGGCACTGAAGCTTTCTTT.

The chain uses TRBV7-9 and TRBJ1-2; D not certain. V was clipped by 2 bases and J by 8 bases, with 12 bases between them. This CDR3 spans 13 amino acids. Germline CDR1 SEHNR, CDR2 FQNEAQ (reference sequence). The DNA for the CDR3 is TGTGCCAGCAGCTTAACGGGAGACGGAGGCTACACCTTC. Its protein product is CASSLTGDGGYTF.

This sequence joins TRBV9 and TRBJ1-2; D possibly corresponds to TRBD1 (5 bases). The germline CDR1 and CDR2 sequences are SGDLS and YYNGEE. The CDR3 totals 16 residues. V lost 4 bases, J lost 2 bases, and 18 bases lay in between. The CDR3 loop is CASSPRQLGLNYGYTF. CDR3 nucleotide sequence: TGTGCCAGCAGCCCCCGACAGCTCGGGTTGAACTATGGCTACACCTTC.

This chain connects TRBV5-1 to TRBJ2-1; no firm D call. The CDR3 loop spans 11 amino acids. Germline V gene lookup returns CDR1 SGHRS and CDR2 YFSETQ. Trimming removed 2 bases at V and 5 bases at J, with 2 bases between. CDR3 DNA: TGCGCCAGCAGCTTCAACAATGAGCAGTTCTTC. Translated, it gives CASSFNNEQFF.

The chain links TRBV30 to TRBJ2-7; a possible D gene is TRBD2 (5 bases). Trimming pared 0 bases from V and 3 bases from J, leaving 9 bases between. CDR1 and CDR2 from the germline V gene are GTSNPN and SVGIG (reference sequence). The CDR3 extends over 13 amino acids. Here the CDR3 DNA reads TGTGCCTGGAGTGTACCTGGAGGCTACGAGCAGTACTTC. Translating it yields CAWSVPGGYEQYF. The full variable domain, rest sourced from reference TRBV30 and TRBJ2-7, is SQTIHQWPATLVQPVGSPLSLECTVEGTSNPNLYWYRQAAGRGLQLLFYSVGIGQISSEVPQNLSASRPQDRQFILSSKKLLLSDSGFYLCAWSVPGGYEQYFGPGTRLTVT.